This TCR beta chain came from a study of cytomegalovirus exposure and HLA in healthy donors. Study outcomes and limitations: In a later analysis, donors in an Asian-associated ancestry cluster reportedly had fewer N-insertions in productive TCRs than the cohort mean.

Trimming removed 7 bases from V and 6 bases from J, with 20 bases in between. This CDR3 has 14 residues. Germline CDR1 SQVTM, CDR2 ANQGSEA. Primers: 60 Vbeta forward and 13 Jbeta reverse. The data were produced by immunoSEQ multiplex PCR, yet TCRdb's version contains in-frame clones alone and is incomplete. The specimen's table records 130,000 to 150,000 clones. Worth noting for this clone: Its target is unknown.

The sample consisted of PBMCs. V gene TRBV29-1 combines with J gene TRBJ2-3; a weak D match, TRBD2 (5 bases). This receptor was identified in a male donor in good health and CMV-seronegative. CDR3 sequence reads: CSADAPGSTDTQYF. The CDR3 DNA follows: TGCAGCGCTGACGCGCCGGGAAGTACTGATACGCAGTATTTT.